This TCR beta chain was captured in a study of radiotherapy plus CTLA-4 blockade in lung cancer. Generated by immunoSEQ multiplex PCR, the TCRdb table keeps only in-frame clones and is missing some. The sample lists approximately 94,000 clones, roughly four fifths occurring once. The source of this sequence is a human donor with non-small cell lung cancer that progressed on radiotherapy plus ipilimumab. This sample comprised peripheral blood, obtained from a patient treated with radiotherapy plus ipilimumab.

CDR3 amino acids: CASSEETGGFEQYF. The CDR3 coding sequence is TGTGCCAGCAGTGAAGAGACAGGGGGCTTCGAGCAGTACTTC. This chain uses TRBV2 with TRBJ2-7, with TRBD1 matching 10 bases. The CDR3 consists of 14 residues. The V gene's germline CDR1 is SNHLY and CDR2 FYNNEI. The junction had 3 bases not matched to a gene; V was cut back by 1 base and J by 6 bases.